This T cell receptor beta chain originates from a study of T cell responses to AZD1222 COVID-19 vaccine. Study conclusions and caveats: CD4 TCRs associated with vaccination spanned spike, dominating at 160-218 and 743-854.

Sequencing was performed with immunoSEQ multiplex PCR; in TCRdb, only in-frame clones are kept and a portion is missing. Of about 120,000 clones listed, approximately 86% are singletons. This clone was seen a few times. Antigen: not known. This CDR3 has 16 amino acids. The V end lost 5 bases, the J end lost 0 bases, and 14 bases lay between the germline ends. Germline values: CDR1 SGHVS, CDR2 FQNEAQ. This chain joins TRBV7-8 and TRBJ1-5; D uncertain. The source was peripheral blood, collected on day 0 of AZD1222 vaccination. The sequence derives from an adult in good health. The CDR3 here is CASSPQYIYSNQPQHF. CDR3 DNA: TGTGCCAGCAGCCCGCAATACATCTATAGCAATCAGCCCCAGCATTTT.